The 5 T cell receptor beta chains listed next were all sequenced from one sample in a study of Tregs in tolerant kidney transplant recipients. Generated by immunoSEQ multiplex PCR, the TCRdb table keeps only in-frame clones and is missing some. The sample includes just under 45,000 clones, around 95% of them seen just once. The antigens for these receptors are not known. The sequenced sample consisted of Tregs from blood cultured with allogeneic cells. These receptors originate from a human donor in good health.

The gene calls are TRBV6-1 and TRBJ1-4; D is unresolved. Trimming removed 8 bases at V and 8 bases at J, with 15 bases between. Germline V lookup: CDR1 MNHNS, CDR2 SASEGT. The length of the CDR3 is 13 residues. CDR3 bases: TGTGCCAGCGGGAGTGGGGTCGGGGAAAAACTGTTTTTT. Protein product: CASGSGVGEKLFF.

This chain links TRBV10-2 with TRBJ1-1; D call uncertain. The CDR3 covers 14 residues. Deletions cut 6 bases from V and 6 bases from J, with 17 bases between. Germline lookup yields CDR1 WSHSY and CDR2 SAAADI. In nucleotides, the CDR3 is TGCGCCAGCAGCCCGGTCGGGAGGGAGGCTGAAGCTTTCTTT. Its protein is CASSPVGREAEAFF.

The gene calls are TRBV30 and TRBJ2-2, with D possibly matching TRBD1 (5 bases). Germline-derived CDR1 and CDR2 are GTSNPN and SVGIG (reference sequence). V gave up 3 bases and J gave up 5 bases, with 13 bases separating them. The CDR3 contains 14 residues. The CDR3 nucleotides are TGTGCCTGGAGCTGGCAGGGTGAAACCGGGGAGCTGTTTTTT. It yields the protein CAWSWQGETGELFF.

The V gene is TRBV6-6, the J gene TRBJ1-5; D not resolved. Germline V CDR1 and CDR2: MNHNY, SVGAGI (reference sequence). With 5 bases removed from V and 3 bases from J, the gap between germline ends came to 8 bases. This CDR3 region has 13 residues. This CDR3 reads CASSPQYNQPQHF. In nucleotides, the CDR3 is TGTGCCAGCAGTCCACAATACAATCAGCCCCAGCATTTT.

The V gene is TRBV7-2, the J gene TRBJ2-1; 9 nucleotides align to TRBD2. This CDR3 region has 15 residues. Germline V lookup: CDR1 SGHTA, CDR2 FQGNSA. V lost 1 base and J lost 5; bases outside the gene matches: 3. The CDR3: CASSLGSGGNNEQFF. The CDR3 nucleotides read TGTGCCAGCAGCTTAGGAAGCGGGGGGAACAATGAGCAGTTCTTC.